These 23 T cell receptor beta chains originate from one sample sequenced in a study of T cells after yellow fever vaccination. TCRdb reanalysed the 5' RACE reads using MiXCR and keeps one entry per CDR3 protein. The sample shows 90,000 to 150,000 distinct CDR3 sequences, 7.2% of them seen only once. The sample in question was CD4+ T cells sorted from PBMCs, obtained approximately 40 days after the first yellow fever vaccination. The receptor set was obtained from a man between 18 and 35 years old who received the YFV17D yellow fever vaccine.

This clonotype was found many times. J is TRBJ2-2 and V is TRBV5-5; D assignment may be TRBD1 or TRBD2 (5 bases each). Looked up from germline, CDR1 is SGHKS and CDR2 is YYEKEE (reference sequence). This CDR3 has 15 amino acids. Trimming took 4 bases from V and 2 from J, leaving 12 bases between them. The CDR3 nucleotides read TGTGCCAGCAGCAGAGGGACGGCTAACACCGGGGAGCTGTTTTTT. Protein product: CASSRGTANTGELFF.

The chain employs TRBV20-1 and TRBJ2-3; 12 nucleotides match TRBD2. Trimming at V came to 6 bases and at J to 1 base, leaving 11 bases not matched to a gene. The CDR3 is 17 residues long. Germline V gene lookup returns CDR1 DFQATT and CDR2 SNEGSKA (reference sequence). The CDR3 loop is CSANGLAGSLGTDTQYF. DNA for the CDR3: TGCAGTGCAAATGGACTAGCGGGGTCCCTCGGCACAGATACGCAGTATTTT.

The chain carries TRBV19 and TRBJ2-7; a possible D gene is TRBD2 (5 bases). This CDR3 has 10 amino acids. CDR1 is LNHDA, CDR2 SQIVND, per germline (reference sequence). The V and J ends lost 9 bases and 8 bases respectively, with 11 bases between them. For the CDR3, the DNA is TGTGCCAGCTGGAGGAAAAAGCAGTACGTC. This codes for CASWRKKQYV.

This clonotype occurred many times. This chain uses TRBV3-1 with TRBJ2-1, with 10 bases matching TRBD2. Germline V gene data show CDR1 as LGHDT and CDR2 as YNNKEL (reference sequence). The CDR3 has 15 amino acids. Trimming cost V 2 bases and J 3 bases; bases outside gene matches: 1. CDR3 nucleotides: TGTGCCAGCAGCCAAATAGCGGGGGGCTACAATGAGCAGTTCTTC. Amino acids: CASSQIAGGYNEQFF.

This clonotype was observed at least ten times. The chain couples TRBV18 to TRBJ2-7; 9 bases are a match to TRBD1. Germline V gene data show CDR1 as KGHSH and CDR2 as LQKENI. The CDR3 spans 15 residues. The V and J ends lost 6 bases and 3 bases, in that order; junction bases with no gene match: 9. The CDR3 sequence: CASSPSGQGLYEQYF. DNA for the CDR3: TGTGCCAGCTCCCCGTCGGGACAGGGTCTCTACGAGCAGTACTTC.

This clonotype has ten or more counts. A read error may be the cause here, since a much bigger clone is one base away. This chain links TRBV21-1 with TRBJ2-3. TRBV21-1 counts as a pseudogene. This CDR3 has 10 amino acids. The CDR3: CASSSNTQYF. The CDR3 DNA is TGTGCCAGCAGCTCCAATACGCAGTATTTT.

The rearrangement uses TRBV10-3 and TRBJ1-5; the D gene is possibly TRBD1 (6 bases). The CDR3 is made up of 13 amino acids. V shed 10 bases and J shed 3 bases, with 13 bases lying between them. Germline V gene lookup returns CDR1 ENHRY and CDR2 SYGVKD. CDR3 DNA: TGTGCCACCCGGACAGTTTCCAATCAGCCCCAGCATTTT. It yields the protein CATRTVSNQPQHF.

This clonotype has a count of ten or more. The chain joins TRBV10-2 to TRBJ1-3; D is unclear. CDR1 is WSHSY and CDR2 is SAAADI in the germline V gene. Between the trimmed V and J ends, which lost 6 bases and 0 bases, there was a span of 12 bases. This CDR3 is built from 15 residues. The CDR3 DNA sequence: TGCGCCAGCAGGGAGGGTGCGAACTCTGGAAACACCATATATTTT. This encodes CASREGANSGNTIYF.

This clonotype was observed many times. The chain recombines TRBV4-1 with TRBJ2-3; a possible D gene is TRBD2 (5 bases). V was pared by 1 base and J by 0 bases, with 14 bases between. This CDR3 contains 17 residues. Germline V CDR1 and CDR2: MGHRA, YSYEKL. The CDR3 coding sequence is TGCGCCAGCAGCCAAGGATGGCAGCGGACTAGCACAGATACGCAGTATTTT. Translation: CASSQGWQRTSTDTQYF.

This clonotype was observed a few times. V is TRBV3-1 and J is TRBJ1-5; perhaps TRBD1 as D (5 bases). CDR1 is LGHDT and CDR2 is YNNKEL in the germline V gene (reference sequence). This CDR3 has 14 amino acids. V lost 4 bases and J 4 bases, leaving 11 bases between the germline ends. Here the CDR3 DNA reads TGTGCCAGCAGCCCCCAGGGTCTGAATCAGCCCCAGCATTTT. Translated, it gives CASSPQGLNQPQHF. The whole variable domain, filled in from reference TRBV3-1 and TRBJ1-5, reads DTAVSQTPKYLVTQMGNDKSIKCEQNLGHDTMYWYKQDSKKFLKIMFSYNNKELIINETVPNRFSPKSPDKAHLNLHINSLELGDSAVYFCASSPQGLNQPQHFGDGTRLSIL.

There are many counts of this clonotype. The CDR3 DNA is TGTGCCAGCAGGCCCACATTGCTCTCTGGAAACACCATATATTTT. Encoded protein: CASRPTLLSGNTIYF. The rearrangement uses TRBV2 and TRBJ1-3, with D unclear. CDR3 size: 15 residues. Germline lookup yields CDR1 SNHLY and CDR2 FYNNEI. V gave up 6 bases and J gave up 0 bases, with 12 bases separating them.

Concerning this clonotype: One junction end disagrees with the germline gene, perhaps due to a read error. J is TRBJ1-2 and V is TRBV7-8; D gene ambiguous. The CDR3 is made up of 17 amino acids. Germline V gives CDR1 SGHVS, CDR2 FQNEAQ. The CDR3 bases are TGTACCAGCAGCTTAGAGGTAGGCAGGCGGAACGCGGATGGCTACACCTTC. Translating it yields CTSSLEVGRRNADGYTF. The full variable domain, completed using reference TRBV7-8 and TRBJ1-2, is GAGVSQSPRYKVAKRGQDVALRCDPISGHVSLFWYQQALGQGPEFLTYFQNEAQLDKSGLPSDRFFAERPEGSVSTLKIQRTQQEDSAVYLCTSSLEVGRRNADGYTFGSGTRLTVV.

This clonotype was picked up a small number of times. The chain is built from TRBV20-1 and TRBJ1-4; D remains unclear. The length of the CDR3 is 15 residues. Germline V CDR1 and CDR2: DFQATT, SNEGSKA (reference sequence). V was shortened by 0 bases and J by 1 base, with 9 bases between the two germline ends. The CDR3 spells CSARDQLGTNEKLFF. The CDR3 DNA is TGCAGTGCTAGAGATCAGTTAGGAACTAATGAAAAACTGTTTTTT.

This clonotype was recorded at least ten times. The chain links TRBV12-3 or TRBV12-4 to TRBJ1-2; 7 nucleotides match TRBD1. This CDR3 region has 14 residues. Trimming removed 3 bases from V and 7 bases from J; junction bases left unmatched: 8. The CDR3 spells CASSLSGGPSGYTF. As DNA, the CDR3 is TGTGCCAGCAGTTTGTCAGGGGGTCCCTCTGGCTACACCTTC.

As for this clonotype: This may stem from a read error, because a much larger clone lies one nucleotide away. This CDR3 reads CARNNPRRGVALSRDTQYF. The CDR3 coding sequence is TGTGCCCGCAATAACCCCCGACGGGGGGTAGCCCTCAGCAGAGATACGCAGTATTTT. This chain connects TRBV27 to TRBJ2-3; 7 nucleotides match TRBD2. CDR1 and CDR2 from the germline V gene are MNHEY and SMNVEV (reference sequence). This CDR3 is 19 amino acids long.

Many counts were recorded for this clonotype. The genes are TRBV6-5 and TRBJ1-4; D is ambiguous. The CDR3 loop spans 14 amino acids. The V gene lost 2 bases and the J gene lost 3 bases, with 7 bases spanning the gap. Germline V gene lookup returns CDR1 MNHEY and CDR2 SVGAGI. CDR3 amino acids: CASSYGRSNEKLFF. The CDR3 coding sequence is TGTGCCAGCAGTTACGGGCGATCTAATGAAAAACTGTTTTTT.

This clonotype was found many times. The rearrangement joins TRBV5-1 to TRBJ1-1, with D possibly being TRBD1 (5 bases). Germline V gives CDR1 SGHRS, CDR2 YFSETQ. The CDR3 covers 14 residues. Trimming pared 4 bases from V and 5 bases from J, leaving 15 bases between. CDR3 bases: TGCGCCAGCAGCAATGGGGCCCCGGGGACTGAAGCTTTCTTT. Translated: CASSNGAPGTEAFF.

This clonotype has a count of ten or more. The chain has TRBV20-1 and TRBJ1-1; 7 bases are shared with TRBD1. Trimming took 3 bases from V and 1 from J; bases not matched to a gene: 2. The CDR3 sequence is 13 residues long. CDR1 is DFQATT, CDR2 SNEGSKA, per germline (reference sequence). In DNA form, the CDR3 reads TGCAGTGCTAGCAGGGGGAAGAACACTGAAGCTTTCTTT. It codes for CSASRGKNTEAFF.

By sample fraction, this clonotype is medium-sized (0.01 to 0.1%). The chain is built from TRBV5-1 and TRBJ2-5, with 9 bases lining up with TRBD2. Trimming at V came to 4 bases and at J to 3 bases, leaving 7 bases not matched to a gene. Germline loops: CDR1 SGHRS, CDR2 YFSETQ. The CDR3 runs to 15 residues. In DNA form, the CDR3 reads TGCGCCAGCAGCCCCCCCGTAGCGGGGGAAGAGACCCAGTACTTC. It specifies CASSPPVAGEETQYF. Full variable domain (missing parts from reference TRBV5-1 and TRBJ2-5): KAGVTQTPRYLIKTRGQQVTLSCSPISGHRSVSWYQQTPGQGLQFLFEYFSETQRNKGNFPGRFSGRQFSNSRSEMNVSTLELGDSALYLCASSPPVAGEETQYFGPGTRLLVL.

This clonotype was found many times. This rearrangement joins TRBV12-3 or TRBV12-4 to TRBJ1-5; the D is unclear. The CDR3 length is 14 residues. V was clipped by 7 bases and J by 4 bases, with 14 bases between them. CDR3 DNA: TGTGCCAGCACCTTGAGCTCAGGAAATCAGCCCCAGCATTTT. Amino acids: CASTLSSGNQPQHF.

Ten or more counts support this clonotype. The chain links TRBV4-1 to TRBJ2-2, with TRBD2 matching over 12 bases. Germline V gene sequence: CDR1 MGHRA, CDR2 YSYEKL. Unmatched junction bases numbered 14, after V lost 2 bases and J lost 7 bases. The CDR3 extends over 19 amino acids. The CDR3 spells CASSQRRLAGANTGGELFF. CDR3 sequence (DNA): TGCGCCAGCAGCCAACGCCGACTAGCGGGGGCCAATACGGGCGGGGAGCTGTTTTTT.

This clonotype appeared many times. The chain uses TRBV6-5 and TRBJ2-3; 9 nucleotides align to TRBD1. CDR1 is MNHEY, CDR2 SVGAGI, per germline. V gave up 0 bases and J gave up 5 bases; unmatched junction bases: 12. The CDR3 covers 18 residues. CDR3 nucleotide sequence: TGTGCCAGCAGTTACTCGGGAATCCCACAGGGGGCAGGAGATACGCAGTATTTT. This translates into CASSYSGIPQGAGDTQYF.

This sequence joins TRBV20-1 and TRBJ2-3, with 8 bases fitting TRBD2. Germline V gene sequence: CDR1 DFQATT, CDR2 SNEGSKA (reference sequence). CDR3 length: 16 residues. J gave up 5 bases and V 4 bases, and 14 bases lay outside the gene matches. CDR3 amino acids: CSATGGGPLGVDTQYF. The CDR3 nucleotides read TGCAGTGCTACCGGCGGGGGGCCACTCGGGGTAGATACGCAGTATTTT.